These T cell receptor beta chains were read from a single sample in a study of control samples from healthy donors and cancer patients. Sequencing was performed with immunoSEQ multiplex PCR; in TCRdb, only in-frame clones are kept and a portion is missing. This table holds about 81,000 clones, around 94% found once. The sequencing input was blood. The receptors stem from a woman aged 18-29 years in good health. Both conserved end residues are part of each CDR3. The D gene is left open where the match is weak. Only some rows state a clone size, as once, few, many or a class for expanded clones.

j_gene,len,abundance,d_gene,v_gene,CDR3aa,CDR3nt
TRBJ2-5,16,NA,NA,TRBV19,CASSIVAEASRETQYF,TGTGCCAGTAGTATAGTGGCAGAAGCCTCGAGGGAGACCCAGTACTTC
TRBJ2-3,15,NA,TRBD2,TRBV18,CASSPGLAGTDTQYF,TGTGCCAGCTCACCGGGGCTAGCGGGCACAGATACGCAGTATTTT
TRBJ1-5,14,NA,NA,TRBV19,CASSAWENNQPQHF,TGTGCCAGTAGCGCGTGGGAGAACAATCAGCCCCAGCATTTT
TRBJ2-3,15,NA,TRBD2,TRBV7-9,CASSWVRGGTDTQYF,TGTGCCAGCAGTTGGGTGCGGGGGGGTACAGATACGCAGTATTTT
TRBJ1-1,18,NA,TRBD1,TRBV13,CASSLGTGGTRMNTEAFF,TGTGCCAGCAGCTTAGGCACAGGGGGCACCCGCATGAACACTGAAGCTTTCTTT
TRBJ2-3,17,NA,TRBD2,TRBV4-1,CASSLGASGSLSDTQYF,TGCGCCAGCAGCCTTGGGGCTAGCGGGAGTTTATCAGATACGCAGTATTTT
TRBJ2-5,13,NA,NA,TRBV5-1,CASSLFNGETQYF,TGCGCCAGCAGCTTGTTCAACGGAGAGACCCAGTACTTC
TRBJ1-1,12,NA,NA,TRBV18,CASSPQNTEAFF,TGTGCCAGCTCACCACAGAACACTGAAGCTTTCTTT
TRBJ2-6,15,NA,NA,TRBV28,CASSLGGRGANVLTF,TGTGCCAGCAGTTTAGGGGGCAGAGGGGCCAACGTCCTGACTTTC
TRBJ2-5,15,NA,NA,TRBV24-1,CATSDRTGVQETQYF,TGTGCCACCAGTGACCGAACCGGGGTCCAAGAGACCCAGTACTTC
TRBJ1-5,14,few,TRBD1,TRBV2,CASSQGAEIQPQHF,TGTGCCAGCAGCCAGGGGGCGGAGATCCAGCCCCAGCATTTT
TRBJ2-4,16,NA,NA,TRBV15,CATSRVMGVAKNIQYF,TGTGCCACCAGCAGAGTTATGGGGGTAGCCAAAAACATTCAGTACTTC
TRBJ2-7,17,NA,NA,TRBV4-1,CASSLDPQSGQSYEQYF,TGCGCCAGCAGCCTAGATCCCCAGAGCGGTCAATCCTACGAGCAGTACTTC
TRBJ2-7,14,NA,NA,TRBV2,CASSEEGTQAEQYF,TGTGCCAGCAGTGAAGAGGGAACCCAAGCCGAGCAGTACTTC
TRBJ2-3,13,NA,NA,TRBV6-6,CASSGRITDTQYF,TGTGCCAGCAGCGGCAGAATCACAGATACGCAGTATTTT
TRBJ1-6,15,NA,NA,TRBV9,CASSVEGQINSPLHF,TGTGCCAGCAGCGTCGAAGGACAGATTAATTCACCCCTCCACTTT
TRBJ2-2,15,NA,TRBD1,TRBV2,CASRGDRLNTGELFF,TGTGCCAGCAGAGGGGACAGGCTGAACACCGGGGAGCTGTTTTTT
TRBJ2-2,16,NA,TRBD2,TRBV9,CASSVSGRGSTGELFF,TGTGCCAGCAGCGTTAGCGGGAGGGGGAGCACCGGGGAGCTGTTTTTT
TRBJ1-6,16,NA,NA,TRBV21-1,CASSDRTVVYNSPLHF,TGTGCCAGCAGCGACCGGACAGTTGTCTATAATTCACCCCTCCACTTT
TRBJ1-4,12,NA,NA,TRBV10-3,CASGRGGEKLFF,TGTGCCTCGGGCCGGGGAGGCGAAAAACTGTTTTTT
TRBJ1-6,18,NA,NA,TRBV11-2,CASSLGAAMSSYNSPLHF,TGTGCCAGCAGCTTAGGAGCCGCCATGTCCTCCTATAATTCACCCCTCCACTTT
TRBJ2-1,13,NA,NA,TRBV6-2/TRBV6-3,CASSYNLANEQFF,TGTGCCAGCAGTTACAACCTAGCAAATGAGCAGTTCTTC
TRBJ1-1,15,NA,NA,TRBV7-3,CASSLTGDGYTEAFF,TGTGCCAGCAGCTTAACGGGGGACGGTTACACTGAAGCTTTCTTT
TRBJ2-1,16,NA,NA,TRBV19,CASSIILAFVHNEQFF,TGTGCCAGTAGTATAATCCTAGCCTTCGTCCACAATGAGCAGTTCTTC
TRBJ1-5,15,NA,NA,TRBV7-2,CASSPSTVSNQPQHF,TGTGCCAGCAGCCCCTCCACAGTGAGCAATCAGCCCCAGCATTTT
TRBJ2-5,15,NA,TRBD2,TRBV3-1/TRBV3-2,CASSQDRGGRETQYF,TGTGCCAGCAGCCAAGATCGGGGGGGGAGGGAGACCCAGTACTTC
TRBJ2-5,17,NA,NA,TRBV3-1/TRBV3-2,CASSQGLGGSLGETQYF,TGTGCCAGCAGCCAAGGTCTCGGAGGATCGCTAGGGGAGACCCAGTACTTC
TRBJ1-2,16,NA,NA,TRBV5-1,CASSLGVGKPNYGYTF,TGCGCCAGCAGCTTGGGCGTTGGGAAGCCTAACTATGGCTACACCTTC
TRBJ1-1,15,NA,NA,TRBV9,CASSVIQGGFTEAFF,TGTGCCAGCAGCGTGATTCAAGGAGGTTTCACTGAAGCTTTCTTT
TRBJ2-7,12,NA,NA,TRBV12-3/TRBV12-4,CASSFGGYEQYF,TGTGCCAGCAGTTTCGGTGGCTACGAGCAGTACTTC
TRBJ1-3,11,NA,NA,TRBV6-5,CASTRVGTIYF,TGTGCCAGCACCCGCGTTGGCACCATATATTTT
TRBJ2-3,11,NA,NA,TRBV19,CASSESRTQYF,TGTGCCAGTAGTGAAAGTAGAACGCAGTATTTT
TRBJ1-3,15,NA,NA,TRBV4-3,CASSQGRTAGNTIYF,TGCGCCAGCAGCCAAGGAAGGACAGCTGGAAACACCATATATTTT
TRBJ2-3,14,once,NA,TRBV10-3,CAIRHSGGTDTQYF,TGTGCCATCAGGCACAGCGGCGGGACAGATACGCAGTATTTT
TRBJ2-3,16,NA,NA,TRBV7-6,CASSLGHSIPTDTQYF,TGTGCCAGCAGCTTAGGGCACAGCATCCCCACAGATACGCAGTATTTT
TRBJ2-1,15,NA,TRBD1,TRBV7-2,CASSISGQGYNEQFF,TGTGCCAGCAGCATATCGGGACAGGGGTACAATGAGCAGTTCTTC
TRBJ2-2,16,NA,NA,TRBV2,CASSVPGGTFAGELFF,TGTGCCAGCAGTGTCCCGGGTGGTACGTTCGCCGGGGAGCTGTTTTTT
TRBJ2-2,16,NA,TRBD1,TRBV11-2,CASSMTGTGNTGELFF,TGTGCCAGCAGCATGACCGGGACAGGGAACACCGGGGAGCTGTTTTTT
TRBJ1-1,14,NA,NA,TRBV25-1,CASSEPGVATEAFF,TGTGCCAGCAGTGAACCCGGCGTCGCCACTGAAGCTTTCTTT
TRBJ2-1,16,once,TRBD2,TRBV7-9,CASSRTLAGGYNEQFF,TGTGCCAGCAGCCGGACTCTAGCGGGGGGCTACAATGAGCAGTTCTTC
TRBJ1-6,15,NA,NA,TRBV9,CASSDGGVSNSPLHF,TGTGCCAGCAGCGACGGAGGGGTATCTAATTCACCCCTCCACTTT
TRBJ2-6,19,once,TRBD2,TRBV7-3,CASSLQLAGIGSGANVLTF,TGTGCCAGCAGCTTACAACTAGCGGGGATTGGGTCTGGGGCCAACGTCCTGACTTTC
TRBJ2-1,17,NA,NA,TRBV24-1,CATSDPSNGDSYNEQFF,TGTGCCACCAGTGATCCGTCTAACGGGGACTCCTACAATGAGCAGTTCTTC
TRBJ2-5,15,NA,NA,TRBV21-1,CASTYKHRQGETQYF,TGTGCCAGCACCTACAAACATAGACAGGGGGAGACCCAGTACTTC
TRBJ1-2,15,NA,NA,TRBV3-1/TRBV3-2,CASSQESGVSYGYTF,TGTGCCAGCAGCCAAGAGTCAGGGGTGAGCTATGGCTACACCTTC
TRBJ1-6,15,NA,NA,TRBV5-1,CASSLEAGSNSPLHF,TGCGCCAGCAGCTTGGAAGCCGGGAGTAATTCACCCCTCCACTTT
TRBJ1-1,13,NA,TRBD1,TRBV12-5,CASGRQGMSEAFF,TGTGCTAGTGGTCGACAGGGGATGTCTGAAGCTTTCTTT
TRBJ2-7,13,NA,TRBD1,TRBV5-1,CASSRTGDYEQYF,TGCGCCAGCTCCCGTACAGGGGACTACGAGCAGTACTTC
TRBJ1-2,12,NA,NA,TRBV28,CASKGGPYGYTF,TGTGCCAGCAAGGGGGGCCCCTATGGCTACACCTTC
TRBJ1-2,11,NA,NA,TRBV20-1,CSARFSGANAF,TGCAGTGCTAGGTTTTCAGGGGCGAACGCCTTC
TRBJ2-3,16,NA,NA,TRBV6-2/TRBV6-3,CASSYSGGGGTDTQYF,TGTGCCAGCAGTTACTCTGGCGGAGGGGGCACAGATACGCAGTATTTT
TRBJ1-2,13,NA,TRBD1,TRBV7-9,CASSVGQGFGYTF,TGTGCCAGCAGCGTCGGACAGGGGTTTGGCTACACCTTC
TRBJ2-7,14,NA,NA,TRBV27,CASRPRQAPYEQYF,TGTGCCAGCAGACCCCGCCAAGCGCCCTACGAGCAGTACTTC